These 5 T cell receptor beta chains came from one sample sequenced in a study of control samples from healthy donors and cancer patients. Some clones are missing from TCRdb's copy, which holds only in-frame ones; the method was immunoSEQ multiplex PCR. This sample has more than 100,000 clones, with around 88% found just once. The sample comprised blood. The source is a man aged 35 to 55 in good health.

Here the CDR3 DNA reads TGTGCCAGCAGCTCCAGGGGACTAGGGAAGCACAATGAGCAGTTCTTC. Residues: CASSSRGLGKHNEQFF. J is TRBJ2-1 and V is TRBV5-6, with 8 bases lining up with TRBD2. The CDR3 consists of 16 residues. CDR1 and CDR2 from the germline V gene are SGHDT and YYEEEE. The junction had 10 bases not matched to a gene; V was cut back by 3 bases and J by 5 bases.

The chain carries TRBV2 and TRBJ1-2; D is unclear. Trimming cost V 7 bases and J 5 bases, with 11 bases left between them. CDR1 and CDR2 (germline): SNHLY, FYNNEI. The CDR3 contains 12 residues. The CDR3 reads CASKLLQYGYTF. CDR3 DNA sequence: TGTGCCAGCAAGCTTCTTCAATATGGCTACACCTTC.

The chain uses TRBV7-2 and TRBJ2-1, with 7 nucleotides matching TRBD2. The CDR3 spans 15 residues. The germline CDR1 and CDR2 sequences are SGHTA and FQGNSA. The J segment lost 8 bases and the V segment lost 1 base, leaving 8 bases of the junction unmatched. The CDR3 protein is CASSLERTRIHEQFF. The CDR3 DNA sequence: TGTGCCAGCAGCTTAGAAAGGACTAGAATCCATGAGCAGTTCTTC.

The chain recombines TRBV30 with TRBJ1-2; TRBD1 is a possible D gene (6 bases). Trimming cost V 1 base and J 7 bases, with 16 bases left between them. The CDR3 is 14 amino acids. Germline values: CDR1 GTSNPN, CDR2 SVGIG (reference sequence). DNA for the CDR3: TGTGCCTGGAGTGGGGTGGGGAGGGGGGCTGGCTACACCTTC. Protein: CAWSGVGRGAGYTF.

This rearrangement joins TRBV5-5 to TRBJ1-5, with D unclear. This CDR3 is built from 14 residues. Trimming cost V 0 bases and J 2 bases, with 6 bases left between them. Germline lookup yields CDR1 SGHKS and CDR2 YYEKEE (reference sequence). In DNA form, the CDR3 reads TGTGCCAGCAGCTTGGGGGCTGGCAATCAGCCCCAGCATTTT. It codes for CASSLGAGNQPQHF.